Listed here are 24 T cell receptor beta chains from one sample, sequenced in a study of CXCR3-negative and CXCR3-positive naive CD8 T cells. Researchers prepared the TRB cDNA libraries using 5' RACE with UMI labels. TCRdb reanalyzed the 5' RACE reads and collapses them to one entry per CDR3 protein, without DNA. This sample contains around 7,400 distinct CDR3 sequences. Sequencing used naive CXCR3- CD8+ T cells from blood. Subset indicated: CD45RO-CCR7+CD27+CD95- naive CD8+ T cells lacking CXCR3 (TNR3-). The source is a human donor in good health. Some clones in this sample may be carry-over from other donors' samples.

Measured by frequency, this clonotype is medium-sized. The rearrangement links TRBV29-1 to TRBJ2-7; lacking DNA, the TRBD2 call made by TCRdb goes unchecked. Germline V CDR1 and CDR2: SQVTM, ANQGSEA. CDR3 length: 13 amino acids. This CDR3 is CSVAPSGSYEQYF.

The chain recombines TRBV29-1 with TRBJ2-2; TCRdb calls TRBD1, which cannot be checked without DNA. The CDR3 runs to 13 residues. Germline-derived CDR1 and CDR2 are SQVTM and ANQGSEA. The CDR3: CSVSRGNTGELFF.

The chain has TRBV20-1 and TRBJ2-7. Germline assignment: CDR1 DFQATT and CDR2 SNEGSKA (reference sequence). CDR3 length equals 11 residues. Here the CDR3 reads CSAIGGGEQYF.

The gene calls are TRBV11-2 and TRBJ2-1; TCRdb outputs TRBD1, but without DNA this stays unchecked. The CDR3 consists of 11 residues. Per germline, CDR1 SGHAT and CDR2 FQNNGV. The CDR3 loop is CASSLGREQFF. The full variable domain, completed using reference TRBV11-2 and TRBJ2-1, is EAGVAQSPRYKIIEKRQSVAFWCNPISGHATLYWYQQILGQGPKLLIQFQNNGVVDDSQLPKDRFSAERLKGVDSTLKIQPAKLEDSAVYLCASSLGREQFFGPGTRLTVL.

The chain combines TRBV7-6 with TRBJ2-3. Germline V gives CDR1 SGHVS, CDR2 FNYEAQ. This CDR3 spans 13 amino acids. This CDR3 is CASSLESTDTQYF.

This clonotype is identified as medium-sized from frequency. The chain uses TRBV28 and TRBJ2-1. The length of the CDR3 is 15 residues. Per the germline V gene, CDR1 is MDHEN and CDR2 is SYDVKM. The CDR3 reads CASSLSVTLYNEQFF.

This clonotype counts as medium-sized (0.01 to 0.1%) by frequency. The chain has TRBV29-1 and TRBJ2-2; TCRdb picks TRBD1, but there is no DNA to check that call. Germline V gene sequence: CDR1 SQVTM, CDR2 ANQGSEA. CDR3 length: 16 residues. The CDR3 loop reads CSVEEGTGTITGELFF.

CDR3 protein: CAAGEQGEQPQHF. The V and J genes are TRBV28 and TRBJ1-5; the D call of TRBD1 rests on TCRdb alone, since no DNA is present to check it. CDR1 is MDHEN, CDR2 SYDVKM, per germline. The CDR3 consists of 13 residues.

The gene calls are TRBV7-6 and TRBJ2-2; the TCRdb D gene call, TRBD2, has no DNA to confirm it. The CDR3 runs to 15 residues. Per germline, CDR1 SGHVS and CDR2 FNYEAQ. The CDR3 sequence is CASSKDGSLAGELFF.

The CDR3 region is CASSMAGTPHGYTF. The rearrangement uses TRBV27 and TRBJ1-2; the TRBD1 assignment by TCRdb is unverifiable without DNA. There are 14 residues in the CDR3. Germline V CDR1 and CDR2: MNHEY, SMNVEV (reference sequence).

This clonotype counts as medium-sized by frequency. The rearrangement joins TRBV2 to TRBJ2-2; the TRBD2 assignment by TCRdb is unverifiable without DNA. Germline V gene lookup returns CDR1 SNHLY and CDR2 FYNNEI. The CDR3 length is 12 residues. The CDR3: CATRAGVGELFF.

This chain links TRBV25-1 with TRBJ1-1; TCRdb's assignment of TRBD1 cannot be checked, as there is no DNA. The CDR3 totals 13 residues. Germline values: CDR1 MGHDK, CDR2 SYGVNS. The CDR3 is CASDRGLGTEAFF.

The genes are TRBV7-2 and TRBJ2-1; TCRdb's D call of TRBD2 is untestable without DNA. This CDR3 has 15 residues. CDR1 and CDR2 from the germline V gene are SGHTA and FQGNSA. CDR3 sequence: CASSPLTTRGTEEFF.

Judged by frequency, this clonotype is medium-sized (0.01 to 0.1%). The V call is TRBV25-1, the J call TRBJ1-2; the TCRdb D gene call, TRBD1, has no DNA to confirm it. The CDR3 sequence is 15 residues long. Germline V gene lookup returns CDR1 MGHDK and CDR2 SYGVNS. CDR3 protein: CASSEYFPGNYGYTF.

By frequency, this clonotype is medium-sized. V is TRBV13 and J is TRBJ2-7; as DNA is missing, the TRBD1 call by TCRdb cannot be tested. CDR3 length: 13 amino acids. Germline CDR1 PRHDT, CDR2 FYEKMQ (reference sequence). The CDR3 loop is CASRSTGGYEQYF.

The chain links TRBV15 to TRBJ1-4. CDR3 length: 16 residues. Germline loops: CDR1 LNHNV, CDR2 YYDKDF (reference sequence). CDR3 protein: CATSRAETGGSEKLFF.

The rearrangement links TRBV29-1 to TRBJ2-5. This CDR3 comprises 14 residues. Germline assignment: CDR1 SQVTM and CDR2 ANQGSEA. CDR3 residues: CSVEDQTVGETQYF.

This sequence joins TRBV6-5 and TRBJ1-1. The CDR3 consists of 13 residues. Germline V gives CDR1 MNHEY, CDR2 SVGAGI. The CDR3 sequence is CASSYGENTEAFF.

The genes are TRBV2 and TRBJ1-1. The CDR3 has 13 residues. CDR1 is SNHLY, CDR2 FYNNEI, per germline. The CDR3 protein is CASRDVMNTEAFF. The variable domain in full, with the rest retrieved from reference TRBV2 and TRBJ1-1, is EPEVTQTPSHQVTQMGQEVILRCVPISNHLYFYWYRQILGQKVEFLVSFYNNEISEKSEIFDDQFSVERPDGSNFTLKIRSTKLEDSAMYFCASRDVMNTEAFFGQGTRLTVV.

The CDR3 protein is CASSHTSGRFTGELFF. This chain links TRBV6-5 with TRBJ2-2; TCRdb proposes TRBD2, but this gene call is untestable without DNA. CDR1 MNHEY and CDR2 SVGAGI come from the germline V gene. The CDR3 spans 16 residues.

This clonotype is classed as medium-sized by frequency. CDR3 in amino acids: CSVGFTGDNTEAFF. The V gene is TRBV29-1, the J gene TRBJ1-1; TCRdb selects TRBD1, and the lack of DNA leaves this call unchecked. Germline V lookup: CDR1 SQVTM, CDR2 ANQGSEA. CDR3 size: 14 residues.

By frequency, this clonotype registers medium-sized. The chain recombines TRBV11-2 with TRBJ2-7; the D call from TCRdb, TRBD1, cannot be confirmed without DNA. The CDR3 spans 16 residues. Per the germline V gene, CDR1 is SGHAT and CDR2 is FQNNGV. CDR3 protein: CASSLYGQGARYEQYF.

This CDR3 reads CSVGGTPYEQYF. The chain uses TRBV29-1 and TRBJ2-7; absent DNA, TCRdb's TRBD1 call cannot be checked. This CDR3 comprises 12 residues. Looked up from germline, CDR1 is SQVTM and CDR2 is ANQGSEA.

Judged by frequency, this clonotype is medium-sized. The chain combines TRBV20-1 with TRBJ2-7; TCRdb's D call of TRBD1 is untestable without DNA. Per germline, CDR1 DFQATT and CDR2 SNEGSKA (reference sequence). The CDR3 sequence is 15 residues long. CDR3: CSADRPGLLGYEQYF.